Listed here are 23 T cell receptor beta chains from one sample, sequenced in a study of T cell changes during pregnancy in multiple sclerosis. Here immunoSEQ multiplex PCR was the method, and the copy in TCRdb shows in-frame clones only, minus some. The sample has about 97,000 clones, 90% seen once; the top ten hold 0.7% to 0.9%. Sample: peripheral blood, taken in the second trimester of pregnancy. These receptors were obtained from a female donor in good health, enrolled as a control in a pregnancy study.

The rearrangement joins TRBV29-1 to TRBJ2-2, with 8 nucleotides matching TRBD2. Germline V lookup: CDR1 SQVTM, CDR2 ANQGSEA. V lost 7 bases and J lost 7; bases outside the gene matches: 11. The CDR3 runs 14 residues. This CDR3 is CSASGTRTGGELFF. CDR3 DNA: TGCAGCGCCTCCGGGACTAGGACCGGCGGGGAGCTGTTTTTT.

The V and J genes are TRBV7-6 and TRBJ2-7, with 7 bases that match TRBD1. Trimming took 5 bases from V and 3 from J; bases not matched to a gene: 4. CDR3 size: 13 residues. Germline V lookup: CDR1 SGHVS, CDR2 FNYEAQ. CDR3 loop: CASSRGQDYEQYF. CDR3 coding DNA: TGTGCCAGCAGCCGCGGACAGGACTACGAGCAGTACTTC.

The CDR3 sequence: CAWTQIRETQYF. The CDR3 DNA reads as TGTGCCTGGACTCAGATCCGAGAGACCCAGTACTTC. This chain uses TRBV30 with TRBJ2-5; the D is unclear. Per the germline V gene, CDR1 is GTSNPN and CDR2 is SVGIG (reference sequence). The V end was cut by 4 bases, the J end by 4 bases, with 10 bases between. This CDR3 is built from 12 residues.

This clone has just one count. V and J are TRBV7-2 and TRBJ2-5; 8 bases match TRBD2. The trim removed 0 bases at V and 9 bases at J, leaving 0 bases unmatched. Germline assignment: CDR1 SGHTA and CDR2 FQGNSA. The CDR3 totals 12 residues. CDR3 in DNA: TGTGCCAGCAGCTTAGCCGGGGGGGCCCAGTACTTC. Its translation is CASSLAGGAQYF.

V is TRBV13 and J is TRBJ2-3; D possibly corresponds to TRBD2 (6 bases). The CDR3 spans 16 residues. Per the germline V gene, CDR1 is PRHDT and CDR2 is FYEKMQ (reference sequence). V dropped 5 bases and J dropped 3 bases, with 18 bases sitting between them. For the CDR3, the DNA is TGTGCCAGCAGCGACCGGGACTCGACCTTTACAGATACGCAGTATTTT. Its translation is CASSDRDSTFTDTQYF. Together with reference TRBV13 and TRBJ2-3, the CDR3 gives the full variable domain: AAGVIQSPRHLIKEKRETATLKCYPIPRHDTVYWYQQGPGQDPQFLISFYEKMQSDKGSIPDRFSAQQFSDYHSELNMSSLELGDSALYFCASSDRDSTFTDTQYFGPGTRLTVL.

The chain joins TRBV6-5 to TRBJ2-1; TRBD1 might be the D (5 bases). From germline, CDR1 is MNHEY and CDR2 SVGAGI. The germline V and J ends were trimmed by 5 bases and 8 bases, with 13 bases remaining between them. The CDR3 has 13 residues. This CDR3 reads CASSLKQVDEQFF. The CDR3 bases are TGTGCCAGCAGTCTAAAACAGGTGGATGAGCAGTTCTTC.

This chain links TRBV6-5 with TRBJ2-7, with TRBD2 matching 10 bases. The CDR3 length is 15 residues. Germline V gene lookup returns CDR1 MNHEY and CDR2 SVGAGI. Germline trimming cut 6 bases from V and 2 bases from J; bases unmatched to any gene: 7. This CDR3 is CASSRSGGRAYEQYF. In nucleotides, the CDR3 is TGTGCCAGCAGCCGTAGCGGGGGGCGAGCCTACGAGCAGTACTTC.

The chain employs TRBV10-2 and TRBJ1-6, with 8 bases fitting TRBD1. Germline V gives CDR1 WSHSY, CDR2 SAAADI. This CDR3 contains 13 residues. Losses at the gene ends were 8 bases for V and 8 bases for J; bases not matched to a gene: 5. This chain's CDR3 is CASSLQGDSPLHF. In DNA form, the CDR3 reads TGCGCCAGCTCTCTACAGGGGGATTCACCCCTCCACTTT.

The chain couples TRBV4-1 to TRBJ2-3; 8 bases fit TRBD2. The V and J ends lost 0 bases and 6 bases, in that order; junction bases with no gene match: 11. Germline CDR1 MGHRA, CDR2 YSYEKL. There are 17 residues in the CDR3. This CDR3 reads CASSQDQSGGGRDTQYF. The CDR3 DNA reads TGCGCCAGCAGCCAAGATCAGAGTGGCGGGGGGAGGGATACGCAGTATTTT.

V gene TRBV28 combines with J gene TRBJ1-4, with TRBD1 matching over 10 bases. The V and J ends lost 4 bases and 3 bases, in that order; junction bases with no gene match: 8. Looked up from germline, CDR1 is MDHEN and CDR2 is SYDVKM. This CDR3 comprises 17 residues. The CDR3 sequence: CASSSASGQGANEKLFF. As DNA, the CDR3 is TGTGCCAGCAGTTCTGCCTCCGGACAGGGGGCTAATGAAAAACTGTTTTTT.

This chain links TRBV7-9 with TRBJ2-1; TRBD1 agrees at 7 bases. The CDR3 is made up of 15 amino acids. From germline, CDR1 is SEHNR and CDR2 FQNEAQ (reference sequence). The V and J ends lost 6 bases and 5 bases, in that order; junction bases with no gene match: 10. The CDR3 protein is CASRPTGTAHNEQFF. CDR3 DNA sequence: TGTGCCAGCAGACCAACCGGGACAGCTCACAATGAGCAGTTCTTC.

This clone has a handful of counts. V usage is TRBV9 and J usage is TRBJ1-1; TRBD1 is a possible D gene (5 bases). Germline CDR1 is SGDLS and CDR2 is YYNGEE. Trimming shortened V by 4 bases and J by 2 bases, and 9 bases separated the two germline ends. The CDR3 consists of 13 residues. The CDR3 reads CASSQGGNTEAFF. The CDR3 region has the DNA TGTGCCAGCAGCCAGGGAGGCAACACTGAAGCTTTCTTT.

The V gene is TRBV15, the J gene TRBJ1-6; D not resolved. This CDR3 spans 16 amino acids. With 3 bases removed from V and 5 bases from J, the gap between germline ends came to 14 bases. Germline assignment: CDR1 LNHNV and CDR2 YYDKDF (reference sequence). CDR3 sequence (DNA): TGTGCCACCAGCAGGGCAGGAGGGCCTGATAATTCACCCCTCCACTTT. As protein: CATSRAGGPDNSPLHF.

This chain's CDR3 is CASSFDRNEQFF. The CDR3 coding sequence is TGTGCCAGCTCATTCGACAGAAATGAGCAGTTCTTC. The gene calls are TRBV18 and TRBJ2-1, with D possibly TRBD1 on 5 matching bases. The CDR3 has 12 residues. CDR1 is KGHSH and CDR2 is LQKENI in the germline V gene. V lost 5 bases and J 7 bases, leaving 9 bases between the germline ends.

In its sample, this clone was seen once. V and J are TRBV28 and TRBJ1-5, with a tentative D call TRBD1 (6 bases). Germline V CDR1 and CDR2: MDHEN, SYDVKM. The CDR3 totals 17 residues. Trimming removed 6 bases at V and 11 bases at J, with 29 bases between. The CDR3 protein is CASRLARWGTREGSQHF. The DNA for the CDR3 is TGTGCCAGCAGATTGGCCCGATGGGGGACAAGGGAAGGGTCCCAGCATTTT.

The rearrangement joins TRBV28 to TRBJ2-7, with 11 bases that match TRBD1. From germline, CDR1 is MDHEN and CDR2 SYDVKM. This CDR3 is built from 14 residues. V dropped 6 bases and J dropped 7; count of bases not matched to a gene: 8. The CDR3 sequence: CASSHGQGAREQYF. In DNA form, the CDR3 reads TGTGCCAGCAGCCACGGACAGGGGGCACGGGAGCAGTACTTC.

The chain couples TRBV7-9 to TRBJ1-6, with 7 positions matching TRBD1. J was trimmed by 9 bases and V by 6 bases; bases with no gene match: 11. This CDR3 spans 15 amino acids. Germline V CDR1 and CDR2: SEHNR, FQNEAQ (reference sequence). The CDR3 sequence: CASSPALTGVSPLHF. The DNA of the CDR3 is TGTGCCAGCAGTCCGGCCTTAACAGGGGTTTCACCCCTCCACTTT. Full variable domain (rest looked up from reference TRBV7-9 and TRBJ1-6): DTGVSQNPRHKITKRGQNVTFRCDPISEHNRLYWYRQTLGQGPEFLTYFQNEAQLEKSRLLSDRFSAERPKGSFSTLEIQRTEQGDSAMYLCASSPALTGVSPLHFGNGTRLTVT.

This clone has only a few counts. The J gene is TRBJ1-5, the V gene TRBV30; D remains ambiguous. V lost 5 bases, J lost 9 bases, and 11 bases lay in between. This CDR3 region has 11 residues. Germline V gene data show CDR1 as GTSNPN and CDR2 as SVGIG (reference sequence). CDR3 loop: CAWLLTLPQHF. The CDR3 nucleotides are TGTGCCTGGCTTCTTACTCTGCCCCAGCATTTT.

This chain uses TRBV4-1 with TRBJ2-5; the match to TRBD1 covers 8 bases. V was pared by 2 bases and J by 4 bases, with 6 bases of the junction left unmatched. The CDR3 consists of 15 residues. Germline V lookup: CDR1 MGHRA, CDR2 YSYEKL. The DNA of the CDR3 is TGCGCCAGCAGCCAACAACAGGGGGTTAGAGAGACCCAGTACTTC. Encoded protein: CASSQQQGVRETQYF.

The chain carries TRBV11-2 and TRBJ2-2; TRBD2 matches at 7 bases. Germline V gives CDR1 SGHAT, CDR2 FQNNGV. CDR3 length: 13 amino acids. V shed 5 bases, J shed 6 bases, and the junction held 3 bases outside the gene matches. The CDR3 reads CASSRTRSGELFF. The DNA of the CDR3 is TGTGCCAGCAGCCGGACTAGATCCGGGGAGCTGTTTTTT.

This clone was recorded a few times. The chain uses TRBV6-6 and TRBJ1-2; D unclear. The germline V and J ends were trimmed by 4 bases and 8 bases, with 14 bases remaining between them. The V gene's germline CDR1 is MNHNY and CDR2 SVGAGI (reference sequence). The CDR3 covers 13 residues. CDR3 protein: CASSSDPVRGYTF. CDR3 nucleotides: TGTGCCAGCAGTTCCGACCCCGTGCGGGGCTACACCTTC.

This clone was detected a few times. The chain carries TRBV19 and TRBJ2-7; TRBD1 matches at 7 bases. Germline V CDR1 and CDR2: LNHDA, SQIVND (reference sequence). J lost 6 bases, V lost 4 bases, and 15 bases had no gene match. The length of the CDR3 is 16 residues. For the CDR3, the DNA is TGTGCCAGTAGTACTGGCCACGGGACAGTGAGATTCGAGCAGTACTTC. Translating it yields CASSTGHGTVRFEQYF.

The chain combines TRBV4-1 with TRBJ2-7; a possible D gene is TRBD2 (5 bases). The CDR3 is made up of 14 amino acids. The germline gives CDR1 MGHRA, CDR2 YSYEKL. V was cut by 4 bases and J by 2 bases, with 12 bases left in between. The CDR3 loop reads CASSLGGRTYEQYF. The DNA of the CDR3 is TGCGCCAGCAGCCTAGGAGGCAGAACCTACGAGCAGTACTTC.